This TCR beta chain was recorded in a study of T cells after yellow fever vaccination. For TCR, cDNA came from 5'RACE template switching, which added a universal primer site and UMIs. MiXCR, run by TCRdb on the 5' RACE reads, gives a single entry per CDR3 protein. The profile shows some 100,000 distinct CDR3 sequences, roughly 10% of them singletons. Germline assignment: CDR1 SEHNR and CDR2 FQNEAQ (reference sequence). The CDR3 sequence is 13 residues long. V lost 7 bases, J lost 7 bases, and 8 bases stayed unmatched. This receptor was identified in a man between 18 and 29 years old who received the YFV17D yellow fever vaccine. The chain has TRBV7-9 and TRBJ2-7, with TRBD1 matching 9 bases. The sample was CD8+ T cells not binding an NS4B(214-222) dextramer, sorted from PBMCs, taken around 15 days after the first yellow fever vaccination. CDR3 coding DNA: TGTGCCAGCATGCCCGGGACAGGGTTGGAGCAGTACTTC. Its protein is CASMPGTGLEQYF.